The present entry profiles one TCR beta chain with its context. The antigen is unknown. Germline trimming cut 5 bases from V and 6 bases from J; bases unmatched to any gene: 3. CDR1 is SGHVS and CDR2 is FNYEAQ in the germline V gene. The CDR3 totals 13 residues. TCRdb re-called the reads with MiXCR, one entry per CDR3 protein. In the table there are approximately 910,000 distinct CDR3 sequences, approximately 31% of which are singletons. This sample was taken from a study of T cell repertoires in cytomegalovirus infection. At the level of the study: It was the public TCR beta signatures that indicated both CMV infection and matching HLA type.

Study-wide points: Cumulative public TCR beta family frequency identified CMV carriers with the relevant HLA. CMV-specific TCR beta clonotypes restricted by HLA-C were the ones dominating the ex vivo response.

The gene calls are TRBV7-6 and TRBJ2-2; 7 bases line up with TRBD2. This clonotype was sampled from a human donor in good health (CMV status not recorded). Some clones in this sample may be carry-over from other donors' samples. Here the sequenced sample was cultured CD8+ T cells from PBMCs, taken from culture after CMV antigen stimulation. The CDR3 protein is CASSGRGAGELFF. The CDR3 nucleotides read TGTGCCAGCAGCGGCCGGGGGGCCGGGGAGCTGTTTTTT. Together with reference TRBV7-6 and TRBJ2-2, the CDR3 gives the full variable domain: GAGVSQSPRYKVTKRGQDVALRCDPISGHVSLYWYRQALGQGPEFLTYFNYEAQQDKSGLPNDRFSAERPEGSISTLTIQRTEQRDSAMYRCASSGRGAGELFFGEGSRLTVL.